This T cell receptor (beta chain) was captured in a study of technical replicates of blood from several donors. The V gene end was trimmed by 0 bases and the J gene end by 3 bases; junction bases not matched to a gene: 7. The CDR3 length is 16 residues. Per germline, CDR1 LNHNV and CDR2 YYDKDF (reference sequence). Data came from immunoSEQ multiplex PCR; TCRdb stores just in-frame clones and leaves some out. The table lists tens of thousands of clones, approximately 89% of them singletons. The receptor's source is a human donor in good health. Some clones in this sample may be carry-over from other donors' samples. The specimen sequenced was PBMCs. The chain links TRBV15 to TRBJ2-7, with 8 bases matching TRBD2. CDR3 DNA: TGTGCCACCAGCAGAGATCGAGGCGGGAGGAGCTACGAGCAGTACTTC. Protein product: CATSRDRGGRSYEQYF.